This is a list of T cell receptor beta chains from one sample in a study of blood T cell repertoires in COVID-19. Sequencing used immunoSEQ multiplex PCR; TCRdb keeps in-frame clones, though not all of them. This table holds approximately 200,000 clones, around nine tenths found once. Material for sequencing was peripheral blood. Receptors originate from a woman in her fifties or sixties with acute or convalescent COVID-19. Each CDR3 is given with its conserved first and last residue. D genes are given only for firm matches. Only some rows state a clone size, as once, few, many or a class for expanded clones.

J gene: TRBJ2-7; D gene: .; V gene: TRBV7-2; clone size: .; CDR3 DNA: TGTGCCAGCCTACCCCAAGGAGGAGGGACAGTTGGTTACGAGCAGTACTTC; CDR3 protein: CASLPQGGGTVGYEQYF
J gene: TRBJ1-2; D gene: .; V gene: TRBV18; clone size: .; CDR3 DNA: TGTGCCAGCTCACCAGACAGGTCCTCTAACTATGGCTACACCTTC; CDR3 protein: CASSPDRSSNYGYTF
J gene: TRBJ2-5; D gene: .; V gene: TRBV7-9; clone size: .; CDR3 DNA: TGTGCCAGCAGCTTAGGGATTAGCAGTGTGGAGACCCAGTACTTC; CDR3 protein: CASSLGISSVETQYF
J gene: TRBJ2-7; D gene: .; V gene: TRBV11-2; clone size: .; CDR3 DNA: TGTGCCAGCAGCCCACTAGACTCCCCCGCCTACGAGCAGTACTTC; CDR3 protein: CASSPLDSPAYEQYF
J gene: TRBJ1-2; D gene: .; V gene: TRBV27; clone size: .; CDR3 DNA: TGTGCCAGCAGCCCTTCGCAGCGAGCGAGGATAGCTAACTATGGCTACACCTTC; CDR3 protein: CASSPSQRARIANYGYTF
J gene: TRBJ1-3; D gene: .; V gene: TRBV24-1; clone size: .; CDR3 DNA: TGTGCCACCAGTGATGACAGTGGAAACACCATATATTTT; CDR3 protein: CATSDDSGNTIYF
J gene: TRBJ1-5; D gene: TRBD1; V gene: TRBV12-3/TRBV12-4; clone size: .; CDR3 DNA: TGTGCCAGCACCGTGACAGGGTATCAGCCCCAGCATTTT; CDR3 protein: CASTVTGYQPQHF
J gene: TRBJ2-7; D gene: TRBD2; V gene: TRBV5-5; clone size: .; CDR3 DNA: TGTGCCAGCAGCCCGACTAGCGGGAGGACCTCCTACGAGCAGTACTTC; CDR3 protein: CASSPTSGRTSYEQYF
J gene: TRBJ2-7; D gene: TRBD1; V gene: TRBV27; clone size: once; CDR3 DNA: TGTGCCAGCAGTCTCGGGACAGACTACGAGCAGTACTTC; CDR3 protein: CASSLGTDYEQYF
J gene: TRBJ1-6; D gene: .; V gene: TRBV5-1; clone size: .; CDR3 DNA: TGCGCCAGCAGCTTGGGCAGTCCCAGCTCCTATAATTCACCCCTCCACTTT; CDR3 protein: CASSLGSPSSYNSPLHF
J gene: TRBJ1-2; D gene: TRBD1; V gene: TRBV5-1; clone size: .; CDR3 DNA: TGCGCCAGCAGCCCAGGGACAGAACCCTTCTATGGCTACACCTTC; CDR3 protein: CASSPGTEPFYGYTF
J gene: TRBJ2-3; D gene: TRBD1; V gene: TRBV28; clone size: few; CDR3 DNA: TGTGCCAGCGCTTACGGGACAGGGGGTGGGCAGTATTTT; CDR3 protein: CASAYGTGGGQYF
J gene: TRBJ1-5; D gene: .; V gene: TRBV9; clone size: .; CDR3 DNA: TGTGCCAGCAGCGTAGAGGCCCGGGGGGCCAGCAATCAGCCCCAGCATTTT; CDR3 protein: CASSVEARGASNQPQHF
J gene: TRBJ2-5; D gene: TRBD1; V gene: TRBV27; clone size: .; CDR3 DNA: TGTGCCAGCAGGGGGACAGATCGTCGGAGAGAGACCCAGTACTTC; CDR3 protein: CASRGTDRRRETQYF
J gene: TRBJ1-6; D gene: TRBD1; V gene: TRBV6-5; clone size: .; CDR3 DNA: TGTGCCAGCAGGGGGGACAGCGTAAATTCACCCCTCCACTTT; CDR3 protein: CASRGDSVNSPLHF
J gene: TRBJ1-5; D gene: TRBD1; V gene: TRBV13; clone size: .; CDR3 DNA: TGTGCCAGCAGCTTAGGGGACAGGGATAATCAGCCCCAGCATTTT; CDR3 protein: CASSLGDRDNQPQHF
J gene: TRBJ2-4; D gene: .; V gene: TRBV5-1; clone size: .; CDR3 DNA: TGCGCCAGCAGCTTGGCGGGGGTAGCCAAAAACATTCAGTACTTC; CDR3 protein: CASSLAGVAKNIQYF
J gene: TRBJ2-3; D gene: .; V gene: TRBV3-1/TRBV3-2; clone size: .; CDR3 DNA: TGTGCCAGCAGCCAATCCCTAGCTGCAGATACGCAGTATTTT; CDR3 protein: CASSQSLAADTQYF
J gene: TRBJ1-1; D gene: TRBD1; V gene: TRBV6-1; clone size: .; CDR3 DNA: TGTGCCAGCAGTGAAGCCTACTTGGCAGGGGGAGCGGGCGCTGAAGCTTTCTTT; CDR3 protein: CASSEAYLAGGAGAEAFF
J gene: TRBJ2-5; D gene: TRBD2; V gene: TRBV2; clone size: .; CDR3 DNA: TGTGCCAGCAGTGAAGCTGGGACTAGCGGGGAAGAGACCCAGTACTTC; CDR3 protein: CASSEAGTSGEETQYF
J gene: TRBJ2-1; D gene: .; V gene: TRBV7-9; clone size: .; CDR3 DNA: TGTGCCAGCAGTCCCCCCTACGGGAAAAGCTCCTACAATGAGCAGTTCTTC; CDR3 protein: CASSPPYGKSSYNEQFF
J gene: TRBJ2-7; D gene: .; V gene: TRBV12-3/TRBV12-4; clone size: .; CDR3 DNA: TGTGCCAGCAGGGGGGGGCCCTACGAGCAGTACTTC; CDR3 protein: CASRGGPYEQYF
J gene: TRBJ1-3; D gene: .; V gene: TRBV6-2/TRBV6-3; clone size: .; CDR3 DNA: TGTGCCAGCAGTTTGGCCGGAGGGACGGCTGGAAACACCATATATTTT; CDR3 protein: CASSLAGGTAGNTIYF
J gene: TRBJ1-1; D gene: .; V gene: TRBV18; clone size: .; CDR3 DNA: TGTGCCAGCTCACCGACGGGGATCTTGAAAGCTTTCTTT; CDR3 protein: CASSPTGILKAFF
J gene: TRBJ1-1; D gene: .; V gene: TRBV10-1; clone size: .; CDR3 DNA: TGCGCCAGCAGTGAGTCCACAGTGCTTCTTAAGTTATCCTTT; CDR3 protein: CASSESTVLLKLSF
J gene: TRBJ1-6; D gene: TRBD1; V gene: TRBV5-5; clone size: .; CDR3 DNA: TGTGCCAGCAGCTTGTCGGGGGGACAGGGGGCTTCACCCCTCCACTTT; CDR3 protein: CASSLSGGQGASPLHF
J gene: TRBJ2-3; D gene: TRBD2; V gene: TRBV19; clone size: .; CDR3 DNA: TGTGCCAGCCGGCTAGCGGGGATTTCTTCTAGCACAGATACGCAGTATTTT; CDR3 protein: CASRLAGISSSTDTQYF
J gene: TRBJ2-1; D gene: TRBD2; V gene: TRBV27; clone size: .; CDR3 DNA: TGTGCCAGCAGTTTTCAAGGGACTAGTGTCAATGAGCAGTTCTTC; CDR3 protein: CASSFQGTSVNEQFF
J gene: TRBJ1-2; D gene: TRBD1; V gene: TRBV28; clone size: .; CDR3 DNA: TGTGCCAGCAGTTTAGGGGCAGGGGGGATATCTTATGGCTACACCTTC; CDR3 protein: CASSLGAGGISYGYTF
J gene: TRBJ1-5; D gene: .; V gene: TRBV19; clone size: few; CDR3 DNA: TGTGCCAGTAGTATTAGAGGGAGTCAGCCCCAGCATTTT; CDR3 protein: CASSIRGSQPQHF
J gene: TRBJ1-2; D gene: .; V gene: TRBV3-1/TRBV3-2; clone size: .; CDR3 DNA: TGTGCCAGCAGCCAAGATCCTTCGAACTATGGCTACACCTTC; CDR3 protein: CASSQDPSNYGYTF
J gene: TRBJ2-5; D gene: TRBD2; V gene: TRBV2; clone size: .; CDR3 DNA: TGTGCCAGCAGTGATCTAGCGGAGGGAGAGACCCAGTACTTC; CDR3 protein: CASSDLAEGETQYF
J gene: TRBJ1-5; D gene: .; V gene: TRBV2; clone size: once; CDR3 DNA: TGTGCCAGCAGTAAAGGGGGGGAGCATAATCAGCCCCAGCATTTT; CDR3 protein: CASSKGGEHNQPQHF
J gene: TRBJ1-5; D gene: .; V gene: TRBV15; clone size: once; CDR3 DNA: TGTGCCACCAGCAGAGACCCCAGGGAAAGAAGCAATCAGCCCCAGCATTTT; CDR3 protein: CATSRDPRERSNQPQHF
J gene: TRBJ1-1; D gene: TRBD1; V gene: TRBV12-5; clone size: .; CDR3 DNA: TGTGCTAGTGGTTTGGCCCCTCCTGGACAGGGGGGACCGAACACTGAAGCTTTCTTT; CDR3 protein: CASGLAPPGQGGPNTEAFF
J gene: TRBJ2-6; D gene: .; V gene: TRBV11-3; clone size: .; CDR3 DNA: TGTGCCAGCAGTTTCACGGGGGCTGGGGCCAACGTCCTGACTTTC; CDR3 protein: CASSFTGAGANVLTF
J gene: TRBJ1-1; D gene: .; V gene: TRBV19; clone size: .; CDR3 DNA: TGTGCCAGTAGTTCGACCGGGGGGCAGGTTGAAGCTTTCTTT; CDR3 protein: CASSSTGGQVEAFF
J gene: TRBJ2-5; D gene: TRBD2; V gene: TRBV5-1; clone size: .; CDR3 DNA: TGCGCCAGCAGCACGGGACTAGCGGGGGTTCAAGAGACCCAGTACTTC; CDR3 protein: CASSTGLAGVQETQYF
J gene: TRBJ2-7; D gene: .; V gene: TRBV13; clone size: .; CDR3 DNA: TGTGCCAGCAGCTATCAGGGTGATGACGAGCAGTACTTC; CDR3 protein: CASSYQGDDEQYF
J gene: TRBJ1-2; D gene: TRBD1; V gene: TRBV28; clone size: .; CDR3 DNA: TGTGCCAGCAGTGATGCTGGGACAGCTAGGTATGGCTACACCTTC; CDR3 protein: CASSDAGTARYGYTF
J gene: TRBJ1-5; D gene: .; V gene: TRBV7-9; clone size: .; CDR3 DNA: TGTGCCAGCAGTACCGGACAGATTAGCAATCAGCCCCAGCATTTT; CDR3 protein: CASSTGQISNQPQHF
J gene: TRBJ2-7; D gene: TRBD1; V gene: TRBV3-1/TRBV3-2; clone size: .; CDR3 DNA: TGTGCCAGCAGCCCCCGGACAGGGGCCACCTACGAGCAGTACTTC; CDR3 protein: CASSPRTGATYEQYF
J gene: TRBJ2-2; D gene: .; V gene: TRBV9; clone size: .; CDR3 DNA: TGTGCCAGCAGCGTAGATGCGTCGGGGTACACCGGGGAGCTGTTTTTT; CDR3 protein: CASSVDASGYTGELFF
J gene: TRBJ2-6; D gene: .; V gene: TRBV6-2/TRBV6-3; clone size: .; CDR3 DNA: TGTGCCAGCAGTTACCCCGGGACTCAAAGCTCTGGGGCCAACGTCCTGACTTTC; CDR3 protein: CASSYPGTQSSGANVLTF
J gene: TRBJ2-7; D gene: .; V gene: TRBV3-1/TRBV3-2; clone size: .; CDR3 DNA: TGTGCCAGCAGCCAAGGCGGCAGGGGCTACGAGCAGTACTTC; CDR3 protein: CASSQGGRGYEQYF
J gene: TRBJ2-2; D gene: TRBD2; V gene: TRBV6-2/TRBV6-3; clone size: few; CDR3 DNA: TGTGCCAGCAGTTACTCGACGGAGGCTAGCGGGAGGGTAAAGACCGGGGAGCTGTTTTTT; CDR3 protein: CASSYSTEASGRVKTGELFF
J gene: TRBJ2-7; D gene: .; V gene: TRBV11-2; clone size: .; CDR3 DNA: TGTGCCAGCAGCTTAGATTATCCTTACGAGCAGTACTTC; CDR3 protein: CASSLDYPYEQYF
J gene: TRBJ2-5; D gene: TRBD1; V gene: TRBV7-9; clone size: .; CDR3 DNA: TGTGCCAGCAGCTTAACTCCAGGGGGTGGCCAAGAGACCCAGTACTTC; CDR3 protein: CASSLTPGGGQETQYF
J gene: TRBJ2-7; D gene: .; V gene: TRBV7-8; clone size: few; CDR3 DNA: TGTGCCAGCAGCAGAGGGGGAGGCTCCTACGAGCAGTACTTC; CDR3 protein: CASSRGGGSYEQYF
J gene: TRBJ1-4; D gene: TRBD1; V gene: TRBV7-9; clone size: .; CDR3 DNA: TGTGCCAGCAGCTTCAGACAGGGGGCGGGCCATGAAAAACTGTTTTTT; CDR3 protein: CASSFRQGAGHEKLFF
J gene: TRBJ1-3; D gene: .; V gene: TRBV5-1; clone size: .; CDR3 DNA: TGCGCCAGCAGCTTGAATACAGGGACTGGAAACACCATATATTTT; CDR3 protein: CASSLNTGTGNTIYF
J gene: TRBJ2-3; D gene: .; V gene: TRBV7-2; clone size: .; CDR3 DNA: TGTGCCAGCAGCTTCCCCCCAATCACAGATACGCAGTATTTT; CDR3 protein: CASSFPPITDTQYF
J gene: TRBJ2-5; D gene: TRBD2; V gene: TRBV24-1; clone size: .; CDR3 DNA: TGTGCCACCAGTGAGACTAGCTACCAAGAGACCCAGTACTTC; CDR3 protein: CATSETSYQETQYF